This TCR beta chain was sequenced during a study of identical twins. CDR1 and CDR2 from the germline V gene are MNHNS and SASEGT. The CDR3 loop spans 12 amino acids. The V end was cut by 6 bases, the J end by 4 bases, with 9 bases between. This clonotype was detected only a few times. Its specificity is unknown. TCRdb reprocessed the 5' RACE reads with MiXCR, giving one entry per CDR3 protein. The sample gives some 760,000 distinct CDR3 sequences, about 20% of which show up once; about an eighth is in the top ten. Points from the study as a whole: Where out-of-frame alpha sequences were twin-shared, they showed excess low generation probability.

The data were also submitted as part of a second study, on T cells expressing NK-cell markers. From that report: HCMV seropositivity marked most of the eight sequenced donors; one was seronegative.

The sequencing input was PBMCs. The V and J genes are TRBV6-1 and TRBJ2-5; tentatively, D is TRBD2 (6 bases). This clonotype was obtained from a woman in her late teens or twenties in good health. The CDR3 here is CASRPGGETQYF. CDR3 DNA sequence: TGTGCCAGCAGACCCGGGGGAGAGACCCAGTACTTC.